This T cell receptor beta chain derives from a study of blood T cell repertoires in COVID-19. Study in general: Donors in the United States, Italy and Spain gave samples during acute or convalescent COVID-19. The analysed material was cDNA or gDNA that came from T cells, B-cell-depleted T cells, or PBMCs.

The protocol was immunoSEQ multiplex PCR, while the TCRdb copy is restricted to in-frame clones and leaves out a portion. The top ten clones hold roughly 15% of a sample with under 200,000 clones, around four fifths of them seen once. This clone was seen a handful of times. Looked up from germline, CDR1 is MNHEY and CDR2 is SVGAGI. V lost 6 bases, J lost 7 bases, and 9 bases stayed unmatched. The CDR3 has 15 amino acids. This TCR was sampled from a woman in her 70s with COVID-19, enrolled during active disease. The chain carries TRBV6-5 and TRBJ2-1; 10 nucleotides align to TRBD1. The sequencing input was peripheral blood. CDR3 DNA sequence: TGTGCCAGCAGCCGACCGGGACAGGGGAGGAATGAGCAGTTCTTC. This translates into CASSRPGQGRNEQFF.